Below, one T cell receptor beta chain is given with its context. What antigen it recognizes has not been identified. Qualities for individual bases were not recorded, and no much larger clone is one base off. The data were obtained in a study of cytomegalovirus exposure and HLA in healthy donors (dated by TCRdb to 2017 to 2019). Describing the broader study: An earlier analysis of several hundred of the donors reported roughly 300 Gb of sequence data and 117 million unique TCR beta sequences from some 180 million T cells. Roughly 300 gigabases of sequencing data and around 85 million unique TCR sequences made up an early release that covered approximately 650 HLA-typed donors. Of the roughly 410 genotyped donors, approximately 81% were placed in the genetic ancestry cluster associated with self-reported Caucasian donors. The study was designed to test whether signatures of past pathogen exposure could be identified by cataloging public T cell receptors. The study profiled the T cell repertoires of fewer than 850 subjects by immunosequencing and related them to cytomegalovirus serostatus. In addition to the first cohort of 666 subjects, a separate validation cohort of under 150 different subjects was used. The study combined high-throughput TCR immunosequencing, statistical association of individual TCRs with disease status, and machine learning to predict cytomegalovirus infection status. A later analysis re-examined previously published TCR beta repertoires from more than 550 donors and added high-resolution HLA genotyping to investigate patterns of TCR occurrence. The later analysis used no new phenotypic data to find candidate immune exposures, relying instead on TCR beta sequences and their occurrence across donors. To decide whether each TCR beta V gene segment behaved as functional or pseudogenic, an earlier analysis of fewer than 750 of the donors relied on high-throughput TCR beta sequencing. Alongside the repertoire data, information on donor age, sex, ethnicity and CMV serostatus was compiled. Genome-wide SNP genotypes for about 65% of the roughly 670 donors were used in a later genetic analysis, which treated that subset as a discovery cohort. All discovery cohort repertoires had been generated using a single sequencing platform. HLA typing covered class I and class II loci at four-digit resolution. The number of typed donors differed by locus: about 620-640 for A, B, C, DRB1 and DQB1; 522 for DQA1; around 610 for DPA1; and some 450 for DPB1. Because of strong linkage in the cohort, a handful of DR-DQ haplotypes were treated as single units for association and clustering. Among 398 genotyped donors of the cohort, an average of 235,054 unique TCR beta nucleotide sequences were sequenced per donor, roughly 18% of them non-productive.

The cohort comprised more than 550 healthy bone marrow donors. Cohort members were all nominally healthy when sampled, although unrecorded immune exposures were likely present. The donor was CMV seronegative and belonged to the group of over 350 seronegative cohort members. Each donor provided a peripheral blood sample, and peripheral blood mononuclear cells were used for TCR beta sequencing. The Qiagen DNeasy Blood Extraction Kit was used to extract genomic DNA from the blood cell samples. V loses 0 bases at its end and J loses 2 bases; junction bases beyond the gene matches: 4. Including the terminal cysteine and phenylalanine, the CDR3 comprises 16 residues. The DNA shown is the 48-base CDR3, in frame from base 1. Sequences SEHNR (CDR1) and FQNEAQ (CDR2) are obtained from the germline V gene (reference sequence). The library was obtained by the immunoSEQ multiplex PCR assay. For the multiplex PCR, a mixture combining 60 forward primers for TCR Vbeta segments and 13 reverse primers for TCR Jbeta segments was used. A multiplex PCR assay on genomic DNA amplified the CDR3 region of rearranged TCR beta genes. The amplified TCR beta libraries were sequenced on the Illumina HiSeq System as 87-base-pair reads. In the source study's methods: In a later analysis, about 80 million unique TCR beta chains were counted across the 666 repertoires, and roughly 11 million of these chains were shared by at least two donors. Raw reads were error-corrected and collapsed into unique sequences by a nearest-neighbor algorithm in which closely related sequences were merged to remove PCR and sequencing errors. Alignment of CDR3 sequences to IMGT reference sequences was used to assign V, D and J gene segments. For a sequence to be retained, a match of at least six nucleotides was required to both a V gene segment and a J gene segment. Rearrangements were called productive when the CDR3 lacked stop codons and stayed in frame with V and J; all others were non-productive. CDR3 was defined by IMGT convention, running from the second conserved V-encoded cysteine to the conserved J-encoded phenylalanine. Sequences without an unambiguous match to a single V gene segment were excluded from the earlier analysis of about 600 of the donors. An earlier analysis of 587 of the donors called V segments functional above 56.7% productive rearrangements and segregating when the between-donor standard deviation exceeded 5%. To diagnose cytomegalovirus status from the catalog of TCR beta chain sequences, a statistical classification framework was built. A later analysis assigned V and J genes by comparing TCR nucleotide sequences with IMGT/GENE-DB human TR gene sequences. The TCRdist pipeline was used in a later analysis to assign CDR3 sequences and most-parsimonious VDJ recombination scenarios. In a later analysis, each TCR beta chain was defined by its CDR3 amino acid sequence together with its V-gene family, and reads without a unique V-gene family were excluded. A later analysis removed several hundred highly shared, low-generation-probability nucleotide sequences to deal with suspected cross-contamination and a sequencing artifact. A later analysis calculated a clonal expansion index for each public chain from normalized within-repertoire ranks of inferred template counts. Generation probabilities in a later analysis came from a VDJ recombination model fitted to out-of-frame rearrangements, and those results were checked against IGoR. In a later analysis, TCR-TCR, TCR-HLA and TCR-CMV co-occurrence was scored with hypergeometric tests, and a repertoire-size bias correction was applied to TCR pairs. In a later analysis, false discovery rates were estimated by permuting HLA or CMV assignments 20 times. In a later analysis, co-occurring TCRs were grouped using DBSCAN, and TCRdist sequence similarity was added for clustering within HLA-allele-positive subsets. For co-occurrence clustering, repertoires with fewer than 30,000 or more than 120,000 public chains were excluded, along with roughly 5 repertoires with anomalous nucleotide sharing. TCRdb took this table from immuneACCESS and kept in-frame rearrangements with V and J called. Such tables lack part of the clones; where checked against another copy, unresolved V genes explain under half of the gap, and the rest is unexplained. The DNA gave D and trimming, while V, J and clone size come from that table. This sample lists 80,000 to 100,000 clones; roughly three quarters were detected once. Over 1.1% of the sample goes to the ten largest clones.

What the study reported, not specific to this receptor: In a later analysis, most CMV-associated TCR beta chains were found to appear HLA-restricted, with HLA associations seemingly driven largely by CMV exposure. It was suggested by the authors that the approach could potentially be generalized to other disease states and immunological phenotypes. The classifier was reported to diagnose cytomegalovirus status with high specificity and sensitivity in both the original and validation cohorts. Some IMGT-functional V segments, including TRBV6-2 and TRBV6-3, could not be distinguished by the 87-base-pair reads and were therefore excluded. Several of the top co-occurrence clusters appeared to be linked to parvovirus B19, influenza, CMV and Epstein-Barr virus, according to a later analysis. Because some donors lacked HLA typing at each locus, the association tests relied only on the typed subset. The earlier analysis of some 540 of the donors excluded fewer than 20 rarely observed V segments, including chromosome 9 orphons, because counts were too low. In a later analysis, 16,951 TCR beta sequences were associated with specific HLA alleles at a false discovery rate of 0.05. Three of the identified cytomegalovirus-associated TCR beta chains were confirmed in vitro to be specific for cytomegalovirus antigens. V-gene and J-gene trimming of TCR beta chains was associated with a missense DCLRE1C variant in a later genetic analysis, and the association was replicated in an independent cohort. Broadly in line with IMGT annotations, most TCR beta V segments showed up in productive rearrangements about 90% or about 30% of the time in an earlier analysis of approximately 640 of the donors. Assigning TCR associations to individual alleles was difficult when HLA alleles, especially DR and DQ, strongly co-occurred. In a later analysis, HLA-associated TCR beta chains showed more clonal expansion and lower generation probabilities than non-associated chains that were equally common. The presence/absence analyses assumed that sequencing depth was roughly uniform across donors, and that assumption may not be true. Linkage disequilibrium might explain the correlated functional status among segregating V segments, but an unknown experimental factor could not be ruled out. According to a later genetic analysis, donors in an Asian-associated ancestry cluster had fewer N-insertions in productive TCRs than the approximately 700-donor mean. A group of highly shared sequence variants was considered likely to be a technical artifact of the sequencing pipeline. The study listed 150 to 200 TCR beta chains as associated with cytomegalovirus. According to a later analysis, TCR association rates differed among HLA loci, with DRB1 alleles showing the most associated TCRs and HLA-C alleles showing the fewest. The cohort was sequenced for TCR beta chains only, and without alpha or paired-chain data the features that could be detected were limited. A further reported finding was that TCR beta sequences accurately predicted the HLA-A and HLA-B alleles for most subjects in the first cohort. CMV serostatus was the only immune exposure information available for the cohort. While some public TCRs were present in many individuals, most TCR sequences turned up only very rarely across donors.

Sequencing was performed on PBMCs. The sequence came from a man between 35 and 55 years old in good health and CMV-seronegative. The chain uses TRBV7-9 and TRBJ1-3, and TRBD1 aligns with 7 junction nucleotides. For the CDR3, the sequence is CASSLALTGTGNTIYF. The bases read TGTGCCAGCAGCTTAGCGCTGACAGGGACTGGAAACACCATATATTTT.